A selection of T cell receptor beta chains follows, all from one sample in a study of T cell responses to AZD1222 COVID-19 vaccine. Using immunoSEQ multiplex PCR, the repertoire was profiled, and TCRdb retains in-frame clones only, with some absent. The sample records 70,000 to 90,000 clones, roughly 84% being singletons. This specimen consisted of peripheral blood, obtained 28 days after the second AZD1222 dose. All receptors come from an adult who received the AZD1222 COVID-19 vaccine. Both conserved end residues are trimmed from each CDR3. The D gene is left open where the match is weak. Clone size is shown for a subset of rows, as once, few, many or a class of expanded clone.

CDR3	size	V	D	J
ASSLDMVDGYT	-	TRBV5-4	-	TRBJ1-2
ASSPTSTLYGYT	-	TRBV5-5	-	TRBJ1-2
AWSVTGVRGYT	-	TRBV30	TRBD1	TRBJ1-2
ASAKDRFGEQY	once	TRBV12-5	-	TRBJ2-7
SASAGMGSNQPQH	-	TRBV20-1	-	TRBJ1-5
ASSLAQGAAGNTIY	-	TRBV7-2	TRBD1	TRBJ1-3
ASRVAGSTDTQY	-	TRBV6-6	-	TRBJ2-3
ASYSGTELNEKLF	-	TRBV6-5	TRBD1	TRBJ1-4
ASSVTAGGGTDTQY	-	TRBV9	TRBD2	TRBJ2-3
SASDGSIIGEQF	-	TRBV20-1	-	TRBJ2-1
ALTGNTEAF	-	TRBV30	-	TRBJ1-1
ATSDQARGGTDTQY	-	TRBV24-1	TRBD2	TRBJ2-3
ASSNDRANYGYT	-	TRBV6-5	TRBD1	TRBJ1-2
ATSDYGANYGYT	-	TRBV24-1	-	TRBJ1-2
ASSQGGPGRPAYNSPLH	-	TRBV4-1	-	TRBJ1-6
ASSLLQASSGNTIY	-	TRBV7-2	-	TRBJ1-3
ASSLLSGGRYNEQF	-	TRBV14	TRBD2	TRBJ2-1
ASSRARGTDTQY	few	TRBV7-8	-	TRBJ2-3
ASSHRDRPISGDGYT	-	TRBV28	TRBD1	TRBJ1-2
ASSKLAGFGTSTDTQY	-	TRBV6-2/TRBV6-3	TRBD2	TRBJ2-3
ASSVAGVTGANVLT	-	TRBV9	-	TRBJ2-6
ASSDRQAGEQY	-	TRBV9	-	TRBJ2-7
ASSVSATGGVQQY	-	TRBV9	-	TRBJ2-7
AISAGTDQETQY	few	TRBV10-3	TRBD1	TRBJ2-5
ASSQTGGQETQY	-	TRBV5-4	-	TRBJ2-5
ASRPLAGEVHEQY	-	TRBV6-6	TRBD2	TRBJ2-7
ASSPNRGRPTEAF	few	TRBV18	TRBD1	TRBJ1-1
ASSLVSYEQY	once	TRBV7-9	-	TRBJ2-7
ASSLHGAGADEQY	once	TRBV28	TRBD2	TRBJ2-7
ASCLGLADLYEQY	-	TRBV5-1	TRBD2	TRBJ2-7
AWSPLVTNTDTQY	-	TRBV30	-	TRBJ2-3
ASSSQGGHEQY	-	TRBV7-8	-	TRBJ2-7
ASSLMGHPGAF	-	TRBV13	-	TRBJ1-1
AWSVLSAGGHTGELF	-	TRBV30	TRBD2	TRBJ2-2
ASSLSWGVDTEAF	-	TRBV7-9	-	TRBJ1-1
ASSLRGAYNSPLH	-	TRBV27	-	TRBJ1-6
ASSSGWGGGYGYT	-	TRBV7-6	-	TRBJ1-2
ASLRGVFKNQPQH	-	TRBV9	-	TRBJ1-5
ASRGLKVPDTQY	once	TRBV3-1/TRBV3-2	-	TRBJ2-3
ASSLQGANTEAF	-	TRBV7-9	TRBD1	TRBJ1-1
ASSLGGNRVATEAF	-	TRBV5-1	-	TRBJ1-1
ATAEQSGYT	-	TRBV28	-	TRBJ1-2
ASKQDSNQPQH	-	TRBV2	-	TRBJ1-5
ATSGNEQF	medium-sized	TRBV15	-	TRBJ2-1
ASSIGAGPGNTIY	-	TRBV19	-	TRBJ1-3
ASSLRQGTDTQY	-	TRBV7-9	-	TRBJ2-3
ASSFGQGDSPLH	once	TRBV5-4	TRBD1	TRBJ1-6
ASRPWMMKNTEAF	-	TRBV27	-	TRBJ1-1
ASSPTEYQPQH	-	TRBV4-1	-	TRBJ1-5
ASSPHAGKQETQY	-	TRBV7-6	-	TRBJ2-5
ASSLLQGYGYT	-	TRBV7-2	-	TRBJ1-2
ASTISGATTYEQY	-	TRBV7-2	-	TRBJ2-7
AWRNRGLGGNQPQH	-	TRBV30	TRBD1	TRBJ1-5
ASSLEALGNSPLH	-	TRBV28	-	TRBJ1-6
ASSSTTTRNEQF	-	TRBV7-3	-	TRBJ2-1
ASSGQGPESDNYGYT	-	TRBV10-1	TRBD1	TRBJ1-2
ASSLAGPGDQPQH	-	TRBV7-8	-	TRBJ1-5
SVRTGGNEKLF	once	TRBV29-1	TRBD1	TRBJ1-4